The count of the clone carrying this TCR beta chain is one. What it binds is unknown. Germline-derived CDR1 and CDR2 are SGHDT and YYEEEE. The ends were cut back, 0 bases at V and 5 bases at J, with 6 bases in the middle. CDR3 size: 13 residues. Assay: immunoSEQ multiplex PCR; the TCRdb copy retains only in-frame clones and omits some. The profile covers more than 120,000 clones, with 80% to 90% appearing a single time and about 5% taken by the ten largest. The sample is drawn from a study of Ad26.COV2.S vaccination and SARS-CoV-2 variants. Study conclusions and caveats: Reportedly, after vaccination the spike-specific CD8+ and CD4+ T cell responses displayed substantial breadth. Among vaccine recipients, spike-specific TCR breadth exceeded that of placebo recipients. TCR breadth and depth estimates may have understated total T cell responses. Recipients of either vaccine or placebo displayed similar breadth of non-spike TCRs.

This sample comprised peripheral blood, obtained after recovery from COVID-19. The receptor was derived from a human donor who had recovered from COVID-19. The chain combines TRBV5-6 with TRBJ2-4, with a tentative D call TRBD1 (6 bases). The CDR3 DNA reads TGTGCCAGCAGCTTGGGGACAGAAAACATTCAGTACTTC. It encodes CASSLGTENIQYF.